Given below is one T cell receptor beta chain in context. This table comes from immunoSEQ multiplex PCR, and its TCRdb copy is limited to in-frame clones, with some not included. The sample contains 450,000 to 550,000 clones, 79% of which appear only once. The CDR3 is made up of 15 amino acids. Trimming took off 7 bases at V and 3 bases at J, with 17 bases between the two ends. From germline, CDR1 is ENHRY and CDR2 SYGVKD. The record originates from a study of shared clonotypes between healthy human individuals. The chain carries TRBV10-3 and TRBJ2-3; D is possibly TRBD1 (6 bases). Sequences were obtained from PBMCs. The TCR comes from a woman aged 40 to 50 in good health. Some clones in this sample may be carry-over from other donors' samples. As DNA, the CDR3 is TGTGCCATCAAGGGGGAGTCGTGGGGTACAGATACGCAGTATTTT. Its protein product is CAIKGESWGTDTQYF.